These 5 T cell receptor beta chains were all obtained from the same sample, sequenced in a study of T cell responses to AZD1222 COVID-19 vaccine. This table comes from immunoSEQ multiplex PCR, and its TCRdb copy is limited to in-frame clones, with some not included. The sample lists nearly 110,000 clones; approximately 90% were seen once. Sequencing was performed on peripheral blood, taken 28 days after the second AZD1222 dose. The source is an adult who received the AZD1222 COVID-19 vaccine.

The genes are TRBV6-2 or TRBV6-3 and TRBJ1-6; D is ambiguous. V was trimmed by 8 bases and J by 4 bases, leaving 12 bases between them. Germline values: CDR1 MNHEY, CDR2 SVGEGT. The length of the CDR3 is 14 residues. The CDR3 reads CASCRKGYNSPLHF. For the CDR3, the DNA is TGTGCCAGCTGCCGGAAAGGGTATAATTCACCCCTCCACTTT.

CDR3 nucleotide sequence: TGTGCCAGCAGTTTGAGGGGCGGGGAGACCCAGTACTTC. Its protein is CASSLRGGETQYF. J is TRBJ2-5 and V is TRBV12-3 or TRBV12-4, with D tentatively TRBD1 or TRBD2 (5 bases each). V lost 3 bases, J lost 5 bases, and 10 bases lay in between. The CDR3 has 13 residues.

J is TRBJ1-2 and V is TRBV28, with no clear D. The CDR3 is 14 amino acids. V was pared by 2 bases and J by 4 bases, with 11 bases between. Germline CDR1 reads MDHEN; CDR2 reads SYDVKM. The CDR3 nucleotides are TGTGCCAGCAGTTTAGCCATGGCACTCTATGGCTACACCTTC. Amino acids: CASSLAMALYGYTF.

CDR3 DNA sequence: TGTGCCAGCAGCCCCCAGGGGACAGGCCACTTGAACACTGAAGCTTTCTTT. Its translation is CASSPQGTGHLNTEAFF. The V and J genes are TRBV28 and TRBJ1-1; 8 nucleotides match TRBD1. The CDR3 totals 17 residues. Germline lookup yields CDR1 MDHEN and CDR2 SYDVKM. Losses at the gene ends were 6 bases for V and 0 bases for J; bases not matched to a gene: 12.

The chain joins TRBV3-1 (or the pseudogene TRBV3-2) to TRBJ1-2, with 8 bases identical to TRBD1. V gave up 3 bases and J gave up 5 bases; unmatched junction bases: 8. Germline CDR1 reads LGHDT; CDR2 reads YNNKEL (reference sequence). The CDR3 is 15 residues long. The CDR3 DNA reads as TGTGCCAGCAGCCACGCAGGACAGGGACCTTATGGCTACACCTTC. Translated, it gives CASSHAGQGPYGYTF.